The 26 T cell receptor beta chains listed next were all sequenced from one sample in a study of blood T cell repertoires in COVID-19. Generated by immunoSEQ multiplex PCR, the TCRdb table keeps only in-frame clones and is missing some. The table lists 100,000 to 150,000 clones, approximately 81% of them singletons. Input material: peripheral blood. All receptors derive from a middle-aged man with active or convalescent COVID-19.

The genes are TRBV7-2 and TRBJ1-2; 9 nucleotides agree with TRBD1. V lost 2 bases, J lost 8 bases, and 6 bases stayed unmatched. Germline V gives CDR1 SGHTA, CDR2 FQGNSA. This CDR3 spans 14 amino acids. Here the CDR3 DNA reads TGTGCCAGCAGCTTATCACAGGGGGCATTCGGCTACACCTTC. Protein sequence: CASSLSQGAFGYTF.

The rearrangement links TRBV6-5 to TRBJ2-5, with D perhaps TRBD2 (5 bases). V was trimmed by 0 bases and J by 5 bases, leaving 13 bases between them. From germline, CDR1 is MNHEY and CDR2 SVGAGI. This CDR3 comprises 15 residues. Written as DNA, the CDR3 is TGTGCCAGCAGTTACTCGTCCGGAGGCCGGGAGACCCAGTACTTC. It is translated as CASSYSSGGRETQYF.

This clone was observed once. The chain carries TRBV25-1 and TRBJ2-3; maybe TRBD2 (5 bases). With 5 bases removed from V and 4 bases from J, the gap between germline ends came to 13 bases. This CDR3 is built from 14 residues. In germline, CDR1 is MGHDK, CDR2 SYGVNS. The CDR3 DNA reads TGTGCCAGCAGTCGGCCGGGGATCCCAGATACGCAGTATTTT. Translation: CASSRPGIPDTQYF. Variable domain in full (rest from reference TRBV25-1 and TRBJ2-3): EADIYQTPRYLVIGTGKKITLECSQTMGHDKMYWYQQDPGMELHLIHYSYGVNSTEKGDLSSESTVSRIRTEHFPLTLESARPSHTSQYLCASSRPGIPDTQYFGPGTRLTVL.

The rearrangement joins TRBV10-2 to TRBJ1-2; tentatively, D is TRBD1 (6 bases). The CDR3 totals 13 residues. Trimming shortened V by 7 bases and J by 8 bases, and 17 bases separated the two germline ends. CDR1 and CDR2 (germline): WSHSY, SAAADI. The CDR3: CASTGMGATGYTF. CDR3 nucleotides: TGCGCCAGCACCGGGATGGGGGCGACCGGCTACACCTTC.

This chain connects TRBV12-3 or TRBV12-4 to TRBJ1-2, with D perhaps TRBD1 (6 bases). Trimming left V 4 bases short and J 7 bases short, with 13 bases between. The CDR3 extends over 13 amino acids. In nucleotides, the CDR3 is TGTGCCAGCAGTTCACCACCGACAGGTGGCTACACCTTC. Its protein product is CASSSPPTGGYTF.

This sequence joins TRBV7-2 and TRBJ1-5; TRBD1 is a possible D gene (6 bases). This CDR3 contains 14 residues. V lost 0 bases and J lost 6, with 9 bases in between. Germline lookup yields CDR1 SGHTA and CDR2 FQGNSA. CDR3 nucleotide sequence: TGTGCCAGCAGCTTAGCAGGGGGGGGTCAGCCCCAGCATTTT. Translated, it gives CASSLAGGGQPQHF.

This clone was counted once. The CDR3 loop is CATSDSRTGINTEAFF. For the CDR3, the DNA is TGTGCCACCAGTGACTCGAGGACAGGAATTAACACTGAAGCTTTCTTT. This chain links TRBV24-1 with TRBJ1-1; 7 bases match TRBD1. This CDR3 spans 16 amino acids. Trimming cost V 4 bases and J 2 bases; bases outside gene matches: 9. Per the germline V gene, CDR1 is KGHDR and CDR2 is SFDVKD.

The chain combines TRBV28 with TRBJ2-2; 9 positions match TRBD2. V lost 5 bases, J lost 1 base, and 11 bases stayed unmatched. The CDR3 covers 18 residues. The germline CDR1 and CDR2 sequences are MDHEN and SYDVKM. The CDR3 spells CASSILLAGVLNTGELFF. CDR3 sequence (DNA): TGTGCCAGCAGTATACTATTAGCGGGGGTACTGAACACCGGGGAGCTGTTTTTT. Supplemented by reference TRBV28 and TRBJ2-2, the full variable domain reads DVKVTQSSRYLVKRTGEKVFLECVQDMDHENMFWYRQDPGLGLRLIYFSYDVKMKEKGDIPEGYSVSREKKERFSLILESASTNQTSMYLCASSILLAGVLNTGELFFGEGSRLTVL.

The chain links TRBV2 to TRBJ2-6, with a possible D match to TRBD2 (6 bases). CDR3 length: 15 amino acids. Per the germline V gene, CDR1 is SNHLY and CDR2 is FYNNEI. V was shortened by 7 bases and J by 0 bases, with 10 bases between the two germline ends. DNA for the CDR3: TGTGCCAGCACCCTCGGGAGCTCTGGGGCCAACGTCCTGACTTTC. Protein product: CASTLGSSGANVLTF.

The chain recombines TRBV27 with TRBJ1-6; D unclear. The ends were cut back, 6 bases at V and 8 bases at J, with 11 bases in the middle. Germline lookup yields CDR1 MNHEY and CDR2 SMNVEV (reference sequence). This CDR3 has 13 amino acids. CDR3 nucleotides: TGTGCCAGCAGCATCCTGCCGGATTCACCCCTCCACTTT. Residues: CASSILPDSPLHF.

This clone was detected a few times. CDR3 protein: CASSRTGQETQYF. The CDR3, as DNA: TGTGCCAGCAGTCGGACAGGACAAGAGACCCAGTACTTC. The chain has TRBV6-5 and TRBJ2-5, with 7 bases identical to TRBD1. CDR1 is MNHEY and CDR2 is SVGAGI in the germline V gene. The junction had 2 bases not matched to a gene; V was cut back by 5 bases and J by 2 bases. CDR3 length: 13 residues.

The chain links TRBV19 to TRBJ2-7, with 10 bases matching TRBD1. V lost 3 bases to trimming and J lost 9 bases; unmatched junction nucleotides: 17. From germline, CDR1 is LNHDA and CDR2 SQIVND (reference sequence). The CDR3 spans 17 residues. CDR3 protein: CASSILPPGQGRSGQYF. Written as DNA, the CDR3 is TGTGCCAGTAGTATCCTTCCCCCGGGACAGGGGCGAAGTGGGCAGTACTTC.

This clone was seen only once. The rearrangement uses TRBV30 and TRBJ1-2, with D perhaps matching TRBD1 (6 bases). V shed 8 bases and J shed 0 bases, with 16 bases lying between them. From germline, CDR1 is GTSNPN and CDR2 SVGIG (reference sequence). This CDR3 spans 14 amino acids. CDR3 sequence reads: CAGKGHLANYGYTF. The DNA of the CDR3 is TGTGCCGGAAAGGGACACCTAGCTAACTATGGCTACACCTTC.

The chain joins TRBV2 to TRBJ1-3, with TRBD1 matching over 7 bases. V shed 5 bases and J 2 bases; nucleotides not matched to a gene: 9. The CDR3 has 16 residues. Germline CDR1 SNHLY, CDR2 FYNNEI. The CDR3 is CASSYGQASTGNTIYF. The CDR3 DNA reads as TGTGCCAGCAGTTACGGACAGGCGAGCACTGGAAACACCATATATTTT.

CDR3 sequence: CASSPWGADMNTEAFF. CDR3 in DNA: TGTGCCAGCAGCCCGTGGGGAGCCGATATGAACACTGAAGCTTTCTTT. The chain uses TRBV27 and TRBJ1-1; D call uncertain. The germline V gene encodes CDR1 MNHEY and CDR2 SMNVEV (reference sequence). Trimming cost V 6 bases and J 0 bases, with 17 bases left between them. The length of the CDR3 is 16 residues.

This clone was recorded only once. The chain recombines TRBV5-1 with TRBJ2-1, with TRBD1 as a possible D gene (5 bases). The CDR3 covers 13 residues. Germline values: CDR1 SGHRS, CDR2 YFSETQ. Trimming pared 6 bases from V and 4 bases from J, leaving 11 bases between. The CDR3 DNA reads TGCGCCAGCATCGGCAGGGCGTACAATGAGCAGTTCTTC. Translated: CASIGRAYNEQFF.

The CDR3 DNA follows: TGCGCCAGCAGCCCCTTAGGGGGAGACCCTGAAGCTTTCTTT. This gives the protein CASSPLGGDPEAFF. The V gene is TRBV4-3, the J gene TRBJ1-1; D perhaps matches TRBD1 (6 bases). The V gene's germline CDR1 is LGHNA and CDR2 YSLEER. CDR3 length: 14 amino acids. Trimming cost V 4 bases and J 6 bases, with 15 bases left between them.

The chain combines TRBV24-1 with TRBJ1-4, with 8 positions matching TRBD1. The ends lost 2 bases at V and 6 bases at J; junction bases unmatched: 7. The germline gives CDR1 KGHDR, CDR2 SFDVKD. The CDR3 is made up of 16 amino acids. The CDR3: CATSDSPGGSDEKLFF. CDR3 coding DNA: TGTGCCACCAGTGATTCCCCAGGGGGCTCGGATGAAAAACTGTTTTTT.

This sequence joins TRBV6-5 and TRBJ1-2; 10 bases fit TRBD1. V was pared by 4 bases and J by 12 bases, with 8 bases of the junction left unmatched. The CDR3 is made up of 13 amino acids. Germline V gives CDR1 MNHEY, CDR2 SVGAGI. CDR3 bases: TGTGCCAGCAGTTCCCCGGGACAGGGGAGGAACACCTTC. Protein sequence: CASSSPGQGRNTF.

The chain recombines TRBV5-4 with TRBJ1-2; 7 nucleotides align to TRBD1. The trim removed 0 bases at V and 6 bases at J, leaving 2 bases unmatched. The CDR3 totals 13 residues. CDR1 and CDR2 from the germline V gene are SGHNT and YYREEE (reference sequence). CDR3 protein: CASSLARGDGYTF. Here the CDR3 DNA reads TGTGCCAGCAGCTTGGCCAGGGGGGATGGCTACACCTTC.

This chain connects TRBV9 to TRBJ2-7; D remains unclear. This CDR3 is 13 amino acids long. The V gene's germline CDR1 is SGDLS and CDR2 YYNGEE. Trimming pared 0 bases from V and 7 bases from J, leaving 11 bases between. The CDR3 sequence: CASSVDATTEQYF. The CDR3 DNA reads as TGTGCCAGCAGCGTAGACGCAACTACGGAGCAGTACTTC.

The rearrangement links TRBV19 to TRBJ2-1; 8 bases match TRBD1. The germline V gene encodes CDR1 LNHDA and CDR2 SQIVND (reference sequence). J lost 0 bases, V lost 7 bases, and 14 bases had no gene match. The CDR3 length is 18 residues. The CDR3 DNA is TGTGCCAGTACCGACTGGGACAGGCAAGCAAGCTCCTACAATGAGCAGTTCTTC. This translates into CASTDWDRQASSYNEQFF.

The gene calls are TRBV30 and TRBJ1-1, with D possibly matching TRBD1 (6 bases). Trimming removed 8 bases at V and 1 base at J, with 20 bases between. The CDR3 length is 15 residues. From germline, CDR1 is GTSNPN and CDR2 SVGIG (reference sequence). The DNA of the CDR3 is TGTGCCCGCGACCCTCGGACAGCTCGGAACACTGAAGCTTTCTTT. It codes for CARDPRTARNTEAFF. The full variable domain, its missing parts supplied by reference TRBV30 and TRBJ1-1, is SQTIHQWPATLVQPVGSPLSLECTVEGTSNPNLYWYRQAAGRGLQLLFYSVGIGQISSEVPQNLSASRPQDRQFILSSKKLLLSDSGFYLCARDPRTARNTEAFFGQGTRLTVV.

This clone showed up just a few times. The chain carries TRBV6-1 and TRBJ1-5; no firm D call. With 2 bases removed from V and 10 bases from J, the gap between germline ends came to 15 bases. The CDR3 covers 14 residues. Germline CDR1 is MNHNS and CDR2 is SASEGT. CDR3 sequence reads: CASSEPVEANPQHF. CDR3 DNA: TGTGCCAGCAGTGAACCTGTGGAAGCGAACCCCCAGCATTTT.

This clone came up once. The gene calls are TRBV7-8 and TRBJ1-6; the match to TRBD1 covers 7 bases. The germline CDR1 and CDR2 sequences are SGHVS and FQNEAQ. The CDR3 has 20 amino acids. V dropped 5 bases and J dropped 8; count of bases not matched to a gene: 24. The CDR3 sequence: CASSPWATGRQMWGDSPLHF. CDR3 nucleotide sequence: TGTGCCAGCAGCCCGTGGGCGACAGGGCGACAGATGTGGGGAGATTCACCCCTCCACTTT. Combining the CDR3 with reference TRBV7-8 and TRBJ1-6 gives the whole variable domain GAGVSQSPRYKVAKRGQDVALRCDPISGHVSLFWYQQALGQGPEFLTYFQNEAQLDKSGLPSDRFFAERPEGSVSTLKIQRTQQEDSAVYLCASSPWATGRQMWGDSPLHFGNGTRLTVT.

This clone was found a few times. The V and J genes are TRBV5-8 and TRBJ1-2; D unresolved. The CDR3 contains 13 residues. Trimming shortened V by 6 bases and J by 4 bases, and 13 bases separated the two germline ends. Germline V gene sequence: CDR1 SGHTS, CDR2 YDEGEE. The CDR3: CASTNTGSYGYTF. Here the CDR3 DNA reads TGTGCCAGCACAAACACCGGGAGCTATGGCTACACCTTC. The whole variable domain, remainder taken from reference TRBV5-8 and TRBJ1-2, is EAGVTQSPTHLIKTRGQQATLRCSPISGHTSVYWYQQALGLGLQFLLWYDEGEERNRGNFPPRFSGRQFPNYSSELNVNALELEDSALYLCASTNTGSYGYTFGSGTRLTVV.